The rows below give T cell receptor beta chains drawn from one sample of a study of blood T cell repertoires in COVID-19. TCRdb keeps only in-frame clones here, not all; method: immunoSEQ multiplex PCR. The profile shows some 24,000 clones, roughly nine tenths of them singletons. The sample consisted of peripheral blood. Receptors were obtained from a human donor in a cohort sampled during active COVID-19. The CDR3 runs from the conserved cysteine through the conserved F or W. A D gene is named only where the DNA matches it firmly. Clone size, where shown, is once, few, many, or a class for clones that have expanded.

TRBV19	TRBJ2-5	NA	TRBD1	TGTGCCAGTAGTATCCCAGGGGGACGGGAGACCCAGTACTTC	CASSIPGGRETQYF
TRBV30	TRBJ2-7	NA	TRBD1	TGTGCCTGGAGTGTAACAGGGGTCAACGAGCAGTACTTC	CAWSVTGVNEQYF
TRBV7-9	TRBJ2-1	NA	TRBD2	TGTGCCAGCAGCTTAGGAGTCGGGGGGTTCCATGAGCAGTTCTTC	CASSLGVGGFHEQFF
TRBV28	TRBJ2-1	NA	TRBD2	TGTGCCAGCACCGCTAGACTAGCGGGAGAGGTAAATGAGCAGTTCTTC	CASTARLAGEVNEQFF
TRBV7-2	TRBJ1-1	NA	NA	TGTGCCAGCAGCCCTACGGGGGGGGACACTGAAGCTTTCTTT	CASSPTGGDTEAFF
TRBV5-4	TRBJ2-4	NA	TRBD1	TGTGCCAGCAGCTTGGACCGGGACAGTCATTCGGGCAACAAAAACATTCAGTACTTC	CASSLDRDSHSGNKNIQYF
TRBV6-6	TRBJ2-7	NA	NA	TGTGCCAGCAGTTCATACAGAGACTCCTACGAGCAGTACTTC	CASSSYRDSYEQYF
TRBV5-1	TRBJ2-2	once	NA	TGCGCCAGCAGCCCAACCAAGGCCGGGAAGGACGGGGAGCTGTTTTTT	CASSPTKAGKDGELFF
TRBV7-2	TRBJ2-7	once	NA	TGTGCCAGCAGCTTAGCCCCGGGTACCTACGAGCAGTACTTC	CASSLAPGTYEQYF
TRBV6-2/TRBV6-3	TRBJ1-2	NA	NA	TGTGCCAGCAGTTACCGGAGAGGCTACACCTTC	CASSYRRGYTF
TRBV7-2	TRBJ2-1	NA	NA	TGTGCCAGCAGCTTCGAACCGGGCAATGAGCAGTTCTTC	CASSFEPGNEQFF
TRBV6-6	TRBJ1-1	once	TRBD1	TGTGCCAGCAGGGGGAGGACAGGAAACACTGAAGCTTTCTTT	CASRGRTGNTEAFF
TRBV13	TRBJ2-5	NA	TRBD2	TGTGCCAGCAGCTTAGGCGTGATAGCGGGGGGGCAAGAGACCCAGTACTTC	CASSLGVIAGGQETQYF
TRBV7-2	TRBJ2-5	NA	TRBD2	TGTGCCAGCAGCTTAGCAGCGGGGGGCAGCCAAGAGACCCAGTACTTC	CASSLAAGGSQETQYF
TRBV13	TRBJ1-6	NA	NA	TGTGCCAGCAGCTTTCGGCAGGGGTTGTCACCCCTCCACTTT	CASSFRQGLSPLHF
TRBV28	TRBJ1-1	NA	NA	TGTGCCAGCAGCCTCGGCACTGAAGCTTTCTTT	CASSLGTEAFF
TRBV24-1	TRBJ2-1	NA	TRBD2	TGTGCCACCAGTGATGCGACTAGCGGGAGCACCTACAATGAGCAGTTCTTC	CATSDATSGSTYNEQFF
TRBV5-1	TRBJ1-4	NA	NA	TGCGCCAGCAGCCCGGAAGAGGAGGAAAAACTGTTTTTT	CASSPEEEEKLFF
TRBV2	TRBJ1-2	NA	NA	TGTGCCAGCAGTGATAGCTGGCGTGGAGGGGGCTACACCTTC	CASSDSWRGGGYTF
TRBV30	TRBJ2-5	NA	TRBD1	TGTGCCTGGATTCAACAGGGGGCCTGGGAGACCCAGTACTTC	CAWIQQGAWETQYF
TRBV3-1/TRBV3-2	TRBJ1-2	NA	NA	TGTGCCAGCATTGGTACAACTCCCCAGGGGTATGGCTACACCTTC	CASIGTTPQGYGYTF
TRBV2	TRBJ2-2	NA	TRBD2	TGTGCCAGCAGTGGACTAGCGGTTCACACCGGGGAGCTGTTTTTT	CASSGLAVHTGELFF
TRBV4-2	TRBJ2-7	NA	NA	TGTGCCAGCAGCCAAGATCATGGGGGAGGTCCTTACGAGCAGTACTTC	CASSQDHGGGPYEQYF
TRBV7-9	TRBJ2-3	NA	TRBD2	TGTGCCAGCAGCTTAGGGGAGACTAGCGGCGCCACAGATACGCAGTATTTT	CASSLGETSGATDTQYF